These 27 T cell receptor beta chains were all obtained from the same sample, sequenced in a study of a mutant IDH1 vaccine in newly diagnosed glioma. TCRdb's table, derived via immunoSEQ multiplex PCR, lists solely in-frame clones and lacks some. The sample contains tens of thousands of clones, roughly two thirds of which appear only once. Indicated time point: week 47, end of study. All doses held 300 ug of mutant IDH1 20-mer peptide, with topical imiquimod. These receptors lack a known antigen. The sample consisted of peripheral blood mononuclear cells (PBMCs), taken from a glioma patient whose treatment included an IDH1 peptide vaccine. The origin of the receptors is a man aged 40-49 years with glioma. Some clones in this sample may be carry-over from other donors' samples.

The chain couples TRBV5-5 to TRBJ1-6; 8 positions match TRBD1. CDR3 length equals 17 residues. After removal of 4 bases from V and 0 bases from J, the junction contained 6 bases not matched to a gene. The germline V gene has CDR1 SGHKS and CDR2 YYEKEE (reference sequence). The CDR3 nucleotides read TGTGCCAGCAGCCCCAGGGGGCCTAACTCCTATAATTCACCCCTCCACTTT. Amino acid sequence: CASSPRGPNSYNSPLHF.

As regards this clone: The junction departs from germline at one end; a sequencing error may be responsible. The chain has TRBV5-6 and TRBJ2-7; the D gene could be TRBD1 or TRBD2 (5 bases each). CDR1 is SGHDT and CDR2 is YYEEEE in the germline V gene. The CDR3 is made up of 15 amino acids. The CDR3 sequence: CASSQGEIEYYEQYF. The CDR3 DNA reads as TGTGCTAGCAGCCAAGGGGAGATAGAGTACTACGAGCAGTACTTC.

The chain has TRBV5-5 and TRBJ2-5, with D perhaps being TRBD1 or TRBD2 (6 bases each). The CDR3 loop spans 13 amino acids. Germline V gives CDR1 SGHKS, CDR2 YYEKEE (reference sequence). Trimming took off 2 bases at V and 5 bases at J, with 10 bases between the two ends. In DNA form, the CDR3 reads TGTGCCAGCAGCTTCGGGGGCCGGGAGACCCAGTACTTC. Amino acids: CASSFGGRETQYF.

The rearrangement uses TRBV6-1 and TRBJ2-1; 7 bases align to TRBD1. From germline, CDR1 is MNHNS and CDR2 SASEGT. The CDR3 is 13 amino acids. With 6 bases clipped from V and 5 bases from J, the junction kept 4 bases outside the gene matches. The CDR3 region is CASSPTGDNEQFF. CDR3 sequence (DNA): TGTGCCAGCAGCCCCACAGGGGACAATGAGCAGTTCTTC.

The chain is built from TRBV9 and TRBJ1-2; 9 bases are shared with TRBD1. The germline CDR1 and CDR2 sequences are SGDLS and YYNGEE. The CDR3 contains 20 residues. V was clipped by 0 bases and J by 4 bases; unmatched bases: 19. DNA of the CDR3: TGTGCCAGCAGCGTAGATTGGCGACAGGGGGAACCCCTTCCGCCCTATGGCTACACCTTC. Residues: CASSVDWRQGEPLPPYGYTF.

This clone has a handful of counts. The chain recombines TRBV6-5 with TRBJ1-6; 9 nucleotides line up with TRBD1. The CDR3 is made up of 15 amino acids. V gave up 0 bases and J gave up 10 bases; unmatched junction bases: 4. From germline, CDR1 is MNHEY and CDR2 SVGAGI. CDR3 protein: CASSYSRTGDSPLHF. The CDR3, as DNA: TGTGCCAGCAGTTACTCGAGGACAGGGGACTCACCCCTCCACTTT.

This clone was observed at least ten times. The J gene is TRBJ2-7, the V gene TRBV6-1; 7 bases line up with TRBD1. V shed 1 base, J shed 1 base, and the junction held 4 bases outside the gene matches. The CDR3 has 15 residues. Per germline, CDR1 MNHNS and CDR2 SASEGT. CDR3 DNA: TGTGCCAGCAGTGAAGGCACAGGGGATTCCTACGAGCAGTACTTC. Protein product: CASSEGTGDSYEQYF.

This rearrangement joins TRBV5-4 to TRBJ1-2; D remains unclear. The CDR3 covers 12 residues. CDR1 is SGHNT, CDR2 YYREEE, per germline (reference sequence). V lost 0 bases and J lost 4, with 4 bases in between. CDR3 bases: TGTGCCAGCAGCTTGGATAGCTATGGCTACACCTTC. Translated: CASSLDSYGYTF. The full variable domain, in which reference TRBV5-4 and TRBJ1-2 provide the parts outside the CDR3, is ETGVTQSPTHLIKTRGQQVTLRCSSQSGHNTVSWYQQALGQGPQFIFQYYREEENGRGNFPPRFSGLQFPNYSSELNVNALELDDSALYLCASSLDSYGYTFGSGTRLTVV.

The chain employs TRBV6-5 and TRBJ2-7; the match to TRBD1 covers 9 bases. Germline V CDR1 and CDR2: MNHEY, SVGAGI. V lost 2 bases and J lost 5; bases outside the gene matches: 1. This CDR3 spans 13 amino acids. CDR3: CASSYRTGDEQYF. The CDR3 DNA follows: TGTGCCAGCAGTTACCGGACAGGGGACGAGCAGTACTTC.

The chain is built from TRBV6-4 and TRBJ2-3; a weak D match, TRBD1 (5 bases). The CDR3 has 14 amino acids. Germline CDR1 MRHNA, CDR2 SNTAGT. The V end lost 6 bases, the J end lost 4 bases, and 14 bases lay between the germline ends. The CDR3 nucleotides are TGTGCCAGCAGCCCCACAGGTGGGGCAGATACGCAGTATTTT. It is translated as CASSPTGGADTQYF.

The J gene is TRBJ2-7, the V gene TRBV6-9, with 7 bases identical to TRBD1. Trimming cost V 6 bases and J 5 bases; bases outside gene matches: 13. The CDR3 spans 15 residues. CDR1 MNHGY and CDR2 SVAAGI come from the germline V gene. This CDR3 is CASSRQRQGRNEQYF. CDR3 DNA sequence: TGTGCCAGCAGCCGCCAACGACAGGGAAGAAACGAGCAGTACTTC.

J is TRBJ1-5 and V is TRBV4-1; D uncertain. Germline V gene data show CDR1 as MGHRA and CDR2 as YSYEKL. V dropped 1 base and J dropped 5 bases, with 9 bases sitting between them. CDR3 length equals 14 residues. The CDR3 nucleotides read TGCGCCAGCAGCCAAGTAACGGATGATCAGCCCCAGCATTTT. Protein product: CASSQVTDDQPQHF.

V usage is TRBV6-1 and J usage is TRBJ1-6; D is perhaps TRBD1 (5 bases). Germline lookup yields CDR1 MNHNS and CDR2 SASEGT. The CDR3 runs 14 residues. V lost 5 bases and J lost 6, with 11 bases in between. The CDR3 is CASSSRGGNSPLHF. The CDR3 DNA reads as TGTGCCAGCAGTTCGAGGGGAGGTAATTCACCCCTCCACTTT.

The rearrangement joins TRBV7-2 to TRBJ2-5; 9 bases are a match to TRBD2. CDR3 length: 15 amino acids. V lost 3 bases and J lost 2; bases outside the gene matches: 4. Germline V CDR1 and CDR2: SGHTA, FQGNSA. The CDR3 region has the DNA TGTGCCAGCAGCTTGGTAGCGGGGGAGCAAGAGACCCAGTACTTC. It yields the protein CASSLVAGEQETQYF.

The chain couples TRBV2 to TRBJ2-3; D might be TRBD2 (5 bases). Germline values: CDR1 SNHLY, CDR2 FYNNEI. V was shortened by 4 bases and J by 6 bases, with 8 bases between the two germline ends. This CDR3 comprises 12 residues. The CDR3 DNA is TGTGCCAGCAGTGCGGGGTACGATACGCAGTATTTT. Translating gives CASSAGYDTQYF.

This chain joins TRBV27 and TRBJ2-7; a possible D gene is TRBD1 (5 bases). Germline V gene lookup returns CDR1 MNHEY and CDR2 SMNVEV (reference sequence). V lost 4 bases to trimming and J lost 0 bases, with 13 bases between them. The CDR3 spans 15 residues. The CDR3 nucleotides are TGTGCCAGCAGTTCAGACAGTTTCGGCTCCTACGAGCAGTACTTC. Its protein product is CASSSDSFGSYEQYF.

The CDR3 bases are TGCGCCAGCAGCCCAAGTTTTGCCCTGGACAGTTCCTACGAGCAGTACTTC. This encodes CASSPSFALDSSYEQYF. The chain carries TRBV4-1 and TRBJ2-7, with D possibly TRBD1 on 6 matching bases. Germline CDR1 and CDR2: MGHRA and YSYEKL. The CDR3 sequence is 17 residues long. Trimming took off 4 bases at V and 1 base at J, with 20 bases between the two ends.

The CDR3 DNA sequence: TGTGCCGGTGGGCCCCAGGGAAATCAGCCCCAGCATTTT. It yields the protein CAGGPQGNQPQHF. The gene calls are TRBV19 and TRBJ1-5; TRBD1 is a possible D gene (5 bases). V dropped 11 bases and J dropped 4 bases, with 15 bases sitting between them. The CDR3 extends over 13 amino acids. CDR1 and CDR2 from the germline V gene are LNHDA and SQIVND (reference sequence).

The chain employs TRBV30 and TRBJ1-1; D is perhaps TRBD1 (5 bases). Germline V gene lookup returns CDR1 GTSNPN and CDR2 SVGIG (reference sequence). Trimming took 1 base from V and 0 from J, leaving 21 bases between them. This CDR3 has 18 residues. DNA of the CDR3: TGTGCCTGGAGTGGAGAGAGGGGCGCCGCAAGAATGAACACTGAAGCTTTCTTT. This sequence encodes CAWSGERGAARMNTEAFF.

A few counts support this clone. The rearrangement links TRBV7-9 to TRBJ1-1, with a tentative D call TRBD1 (5 bases). Per the germline V gene, CDR1 is SEHNR and CDR2 is FQNEAQ (reference sequence). Trimming shortened V by 11 bases and J by 1 base, and 23 bases separated the two germline ends. The CDR3 is 16 amino acids. The CDR3 sequence: CAGVGTNEGANTEAFF. The CDR3 coding sequence is TGTGCCGGGGTCGGGACCAACGAGGGAGCGAACACTGAAGCTTTCTTT.

The chain recombines TRBV6-5 with TRBJ1-4; tentative D call: TRBD1 (5 bases). CDR1 is MNHEY, CDR2 SVGAGI, per germline. Trimming pared 2 bases from V and 8 bases from J, leaving 12 bases between. The CDR3 loop spans 14 amino acids. The CDR3 coding sequence is TGTGCCAGCAGTTACGGACACCCTGGCGAAAAACTGTTTTTT. Amino acid sequence: CASSYGHPGEKLFF.

This rearrangement joins TRBV6-6 to TRBJ2-3; TRBD1 might be the D (5 bases). The V end lost 2 bases, the J end lost 4 bases, and 13 bases lay between the germline ends. This CDR3 has 15 amino acids. Germline V gene sequence: CDR1 MNHNY, CDR2 SVGAGI (reference sequence). This CDR3 is CASSYGAATADTQYF. The DNA for the CDR3 is TGTGCCAGCAGTTACGGGGCCGCCACGGCAGATACGCAGTATTTT.

CDR3 DNA sequence: TGTGCCAGCAGCGTAGAGGGGGACAGGGACACTGAGTTCTTC. It translates to CASSVEGDRDTEFF. The rearrangement links TRBV9 to TRBJ2-1; 9 nucleotides agree with TRBD1. CDR3 size: 14 residues. V trimming: 0 bases; J trimming: 14 bases; junction bases outside the gene matches: 9. Germline V CDR1 and CDR2: SGDLS, YYNGEE.

The rearrangement uses TRBV5-6 and TRBJ2-3, with 10 bases aligning to TRBD2. This CDR3 is 15 amino acids long. With V trimmed by 5 bases and J by 4 bases, 7 bases remained unmatched. CDR1 SGHDT and CDR2 YYEEEE come from the germline V gene. This CDR3 is CASRSSGGYADTQYF. The CDR3 bases are TGTGCCAGCAGGTCTAGCGGGGGATACGCAGATACGCAGTATTTT.

J is TRBJ1-1 and V is TRBV14, with unresolved D. Germline V CDR1 and CDR2: SGHDN, FVKESK. This CDR3 is built from 11 residues. V was clipped by 0 bases and J by 10 bases, with 6 bases between them. The CDR3 region has the DNA TGTGCCAGCAGCCAAGAGGGAGGAGCTTTCTTT. This encodes CASSQEGGAFF.

This clone was detected only once. The chain employs TRBV2 and TRBJ1-1; TRBD1 is a possible D gene (6 bases). Trimming took 10 bases from V and 3 from J, leaving 15 bases between them. The germline CDR1 and CDR2 sequences are SNHLY and FYNNEI. CDR3 length: 13 amino acids. The CDR3 here is CATQPTGYTEAFF. The DNA of the CDR3 is TGTGCCACACAGCCGACAGGCTACACTGAAGCTTTCTTT.

This clone appeared a few times. The chain is built from TRBV29-1 and TRBJ2-3; 13 nucleotides align to TRBD2. CDR1 SQVTM and CDR2 ANQGSEA come from the germline V gene. The CDR3 consists of 14 residues. The J segment lost 10 bases and the V segment lost 7 bases, leaving 11 bases of the junction unmatched. The CDR3 loop is CSGTTSGGPYAQYF. In nucleotides, the CDR3 is TGCAGCGGTACGACTAGCGGGGGGCCCTATGCGCAGTATTTT.